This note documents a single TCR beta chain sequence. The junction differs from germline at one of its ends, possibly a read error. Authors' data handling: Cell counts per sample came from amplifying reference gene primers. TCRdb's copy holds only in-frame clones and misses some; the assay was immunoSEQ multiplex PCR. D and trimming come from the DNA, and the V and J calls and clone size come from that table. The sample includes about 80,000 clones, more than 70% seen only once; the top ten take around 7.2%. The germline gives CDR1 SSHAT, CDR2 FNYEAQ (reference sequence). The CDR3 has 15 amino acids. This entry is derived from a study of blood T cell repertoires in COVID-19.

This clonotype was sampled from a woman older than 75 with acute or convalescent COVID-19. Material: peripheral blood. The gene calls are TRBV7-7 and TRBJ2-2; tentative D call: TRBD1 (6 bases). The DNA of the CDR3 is TGTGCTAGCAGCTTAGCAAGAGGGGGTCCCGGGGAGCTGTTTTTT. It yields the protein CASSLARGGPGELFF. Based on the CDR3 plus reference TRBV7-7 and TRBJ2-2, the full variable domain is GAGVSQSPRYKVTKRGQDVTLRCDPISSHATLYWYQQALGQGPEFLTYFNYEAQPDKSGLPSDRFSAERPEGSISTLTIQRTEQRDSAMYRCASSLARGGPGELFFGEGSRLTVL.